This T cell receptor (beta chain) was recovered during a study of PD-L1 blockade in urothelial cancer. Study summary: Males with bladder-origin urothelial cancer constituted about 90% of the roughly 30 patients. Analysis of blood occurred 3 weeks (second dose) and 6 weeks after treatment start. Findings and limits, study-wide: At 3 weeks on treatment, tumor-associated clones expanded more with durable benefit.

This CDR3 comprises 15 residues. After removal of 9 bases from V and 2 bases from J, the junction contained 10 bases not matched to a gene. The germline V gene encodes CDR1 LGHNT and CDR2 FRNRAP. Time point specified: pretreatment peripheral blood. It was locally advanced or metastatic urothelial carcinoma that patients had. Concerning this clone itself: The antigen is undetermined.

The assay was immunoSEQ multiplex PCR, and TCRdb's table has in-frame clones only and misses some. Of about 95,000 clones in the sample, 90% were seen once. V gene TRBV12-5 combines with J gene TRBJ1-5; TRBD1 agrees at 7 bases. The sequence derives from a man between 60 and 75 years old with urothelial cancer. This sample comprised PBMCs, obtained around atezolizumab (anti-PD-L1) treatment. DNA of the CDR3: TGTGCTAGGGAGAGACAGGGTACGGGCAATCAGCCCCAGCATTTT. Its protein is CARERQGTGNQPQHF. The variable domain in full, with the rest retrieved from reference TRBV12-5 and TRBJ1-5, is DARVTQTPRHKVTEMGQEVTMRCQPILGHNTVFWYRQTMMQGLELLAYFRNRAPLDDSGMPKDRFSAEMPDATLATLKIQPSEPRDSAVYFCARERQGTGNQPQHFGDGTRLSIL.